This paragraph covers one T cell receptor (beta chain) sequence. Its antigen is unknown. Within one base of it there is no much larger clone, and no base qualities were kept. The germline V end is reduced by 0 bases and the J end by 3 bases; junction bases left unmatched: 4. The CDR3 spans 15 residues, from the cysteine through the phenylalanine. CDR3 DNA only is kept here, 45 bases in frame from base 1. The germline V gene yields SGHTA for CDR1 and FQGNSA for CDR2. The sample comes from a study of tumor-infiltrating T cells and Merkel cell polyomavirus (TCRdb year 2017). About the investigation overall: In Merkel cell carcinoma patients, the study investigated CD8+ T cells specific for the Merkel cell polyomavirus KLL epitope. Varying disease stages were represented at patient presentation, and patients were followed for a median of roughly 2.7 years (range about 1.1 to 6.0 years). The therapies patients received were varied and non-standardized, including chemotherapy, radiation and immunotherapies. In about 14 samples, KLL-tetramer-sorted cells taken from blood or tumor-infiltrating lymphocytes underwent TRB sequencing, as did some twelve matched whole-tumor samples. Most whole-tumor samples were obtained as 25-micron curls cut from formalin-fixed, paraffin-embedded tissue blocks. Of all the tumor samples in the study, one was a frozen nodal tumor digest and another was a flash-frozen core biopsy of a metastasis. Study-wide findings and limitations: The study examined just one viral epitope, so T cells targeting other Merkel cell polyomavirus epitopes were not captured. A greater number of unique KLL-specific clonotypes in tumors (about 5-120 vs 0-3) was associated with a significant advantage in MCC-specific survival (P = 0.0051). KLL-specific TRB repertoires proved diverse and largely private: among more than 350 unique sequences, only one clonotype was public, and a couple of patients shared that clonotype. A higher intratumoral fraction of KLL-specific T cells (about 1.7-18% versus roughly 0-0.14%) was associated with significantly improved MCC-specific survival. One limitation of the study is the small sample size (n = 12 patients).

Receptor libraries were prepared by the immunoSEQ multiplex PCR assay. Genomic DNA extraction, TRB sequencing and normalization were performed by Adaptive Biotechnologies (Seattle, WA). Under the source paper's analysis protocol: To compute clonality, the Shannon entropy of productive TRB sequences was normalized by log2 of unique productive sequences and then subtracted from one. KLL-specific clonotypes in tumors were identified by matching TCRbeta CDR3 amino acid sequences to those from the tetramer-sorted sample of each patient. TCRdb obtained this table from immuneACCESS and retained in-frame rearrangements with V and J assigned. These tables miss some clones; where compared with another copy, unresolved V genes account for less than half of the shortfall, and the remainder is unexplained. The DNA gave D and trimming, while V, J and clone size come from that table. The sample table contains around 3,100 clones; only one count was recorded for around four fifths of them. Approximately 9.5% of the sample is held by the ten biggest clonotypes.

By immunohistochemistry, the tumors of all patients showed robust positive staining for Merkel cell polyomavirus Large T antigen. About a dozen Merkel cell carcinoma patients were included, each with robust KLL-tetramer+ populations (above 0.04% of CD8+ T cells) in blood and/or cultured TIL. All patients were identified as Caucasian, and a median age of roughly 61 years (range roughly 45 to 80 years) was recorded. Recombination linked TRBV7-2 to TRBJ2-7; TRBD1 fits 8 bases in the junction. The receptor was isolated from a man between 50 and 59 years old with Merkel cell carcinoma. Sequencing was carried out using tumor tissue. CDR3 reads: CASSLAGQGYYEQYF. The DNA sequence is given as TGTGCCAGCAGCTTAGCAGGACAGGGTTACTACGAGCAGTACTTC.